What follows describes a single T cell receptor (beta chain). Its cognate antigen has yet to be identified. No per-base quality is available; no much larger clone lies one base away. Each collaborating institution followed its own protocols to collect whole blood in K2EDTA tubes. Collaborator samples were shipped for TCRbeta analysis as frozen whole blood, isolated PBMCs, or DNA extracted from either sample type. These data originate in a study of blood T cell repertoires in COVID-19 (TCRdb year 2020). General notes on the study: Collaborator samples came from the United States, Italy and Spain and covered acute and convalescent phases of COVID-19. The prospective study material was composed of cDNA or gDNA derived from T cells, B-cell-depleted T cells, or PBMCs. Subjects who had been exposed to COVID-19, were actively infected with it, or had recovered from it provided the deeply sampled blood TCRbeta repertoires that made up the dataset. The repertoires were released in a freely available public database meant as a resource for research on the immune response to SARS-CoV-2. Samples were obtained from the ongoing ImmuneRACE study (first 160 participants) and from roughly 1,300 subjects provided by 6 global collaborators. Sample metadata almost always included a de-identified subject ID, COVID-19 status, age in years and sex. Where available, HLA class I and class II types were taken from metadata supplied by the sample provider and were not determined by assay-based typing.

Summary of the overall study and its limitations: Clinical and demographic metadata were provided uncurated, with the amount varying by source and participant.

The CDR3 runs 18 amino acids, cysteine and phenylalanine included. The kept DNA is CDR3 alone, 54 bases in frame from the first base. V is trimmed back by 5 bases and J by 1 base, and the junction contains 6 bases that no gene match accounts for. Per the germline V gene, SGHTA is the CDR1 and FQGNSA is the CDR2. TCRbeta CDR3 regions were amplified from genomic DNA by means of the immunoSEQ Assay, a bias-controlled multiplex PCR. Per the source publication's procedure: Within the assay, amplification of reference gene primers was used to estimate how many nucleated cells each sample contained. To quantify the absolute abundance of each unique TCRbeta CDR3 rearrangement, sequence reads were collapsed and filtered. Productive Simpson clonality was computed per sample as the square root of Simpson's diversity index over productive rearrangements. TCRdb re-hosts the immuneACCESS table, in-frame sequences only. Its copies lack some clones; in the studies checked, an unresolved V gene accounts for under half of them, and the cause for the rest is not known. The V and J calls and clone size were taken over from that table, and D and trimming were inferred from the DNA. The sample includes under 300,000 clones, with less than 90% observed a single time. 6.2% of the sample goes to the ten largest clones.

This TCR came from a man in his 60s with acute or convalescent COVID-19. The material sequenced was peripheral blood. Recombination joined TRBV7-2 with TRBJ2-6; 12 bases in between match TRBD2. The base sequence is TGTGCCAGCAGCCCCTCTAGCGGGAGGGGTTCTGGGGCCAACGTCCTGACTTTC. This is translated as CASSPSSGRGSGANVLTF.